Below are 7 T cell receptor beta chains sequenced from a single sample in a study of blood T cell repertoires in COVID-19 (dated by TCRdb to about 2020). The library was obtained by the immunoSEQ multiplex PCR assay. TCRdb re-hosts the immuneACCESS table, in-frame sequences only. Its copies lack some clones; in the studies checked, an unresolved V gene accounts for under half of them, and the cause for the rest is not known. The sample table shows about 250,000 clones, and approximately 86% are seen once. Around 6% of the sample is taken by the ten largest. The sequenced sample was PBMCs or T cells enriched from blood (not recorded which). These receptor sequences come from a woman in her twenties or thirties with acute COVID-19.

This sequence joins TRBV7-9 and TRBJ1-2, with TRBD1 matching over 8 bases. The germline CDR1 and CDR2 sequences are SEHNR and FQNEAQ (reference sequence). V gave up 5 bases and J gave up 8 bases; unmatched junction bases: 10. The CDR3 is 14 amino acids. As DNA, the CDR3 is TGTGCCAGCAGCACCAGGACAGGGTCGAGAGGCTACACCTTC. It encodes CASSTRTGSRGYTF.

V usage is TRBV7-9 and J usage is TRBJ2-1; no definite D call. Between the trimmed V and J ends, which lost 3 bases and 8 bases, there was a span of 17 bases. The CDR3 runs to 15 residues. Looked up from germline, CDR1 is SEHNR and CDR2 is FQNEAQ (reference sequence). The CDR3 region is CASSFSLLSSDEQFF. In DNA, the CDR3 is TGTGCCAGCAGCTTCTCGCTGCTCTCGAGCGATGAGCAGTTCTTC. The full variable domain, completed using reference TRBV7-9 and TRBJ2-1, is DTGVSQNPRHKITKRGQNVTFRCDPISEHNRLYWYRQTLGQGPEFLTYFQNEAQLEKSRLLSDRFSAERPKGSFSTLEIQRTEQGDSAMYLCASSFSLLSSDEQFFGPGTRLTVL.

This clone was detected once. The rearrangement links TRBV19 to TRBJ1-5; weak D call: TRBD1 (5 bases). Trimming took 5 bases from V and 12 from J, leaving 11 bases between them. This CDR3 has 11 residues. Per germline, CDR1 LNHDA and CDR2 SQIVND (reference sequence). CDR3 loop: CASSADSVQHF. The DNA for the CDR3 is TGTGCCAGTAGTGCAGACAGTGTCCAGCATTTT. Complete variable domain (other parts from reference TRBV19 and TRBJ1-5): DGGITQSPKYLFRKEGQNVTLSCEQNLNHDAMYWYRQDPGQGLRLIYYSQIVNDFQKGDIAEGYSVSREKKESFPLTVTSAQKNPTAFYLCASSADSVQHFGDGTRLSIL.

This clone has just a few counts. The genes are TRBV27 and TRBJ2-2, with 9 bases that match TRBD1. The CDR3 spans 16 residues. The germline gives CDR1 MNHEY, CDR2 SMNVEV (reference sequence). With 3 bases clipped from V and 6 bases from J, the junction kept 8 bases outside the gene matches. The CDR3, as DNA: TGTGCCAGCAGTTTCTTTGGGACAGGGTGGTCCGGGGAGCTGTTTTTT. It encodes CASSFFGTGWSGELFF.

The genes are TRBV3-1 (or the pseudogene TRBV3-2) and TRBJ1-3; D gene uncertain. The V gene lost 2 bases and the J gene lost 0 bases, with 8 bases spanning the gap. Germline values: CDR1 LGHDT, CDR2 YNNKEL (reference sequence). The CDR3 has 15 amino acids. The CDR3 DNA reads TGTGCCAGCAGCCAATCAGGCTACTCTGGAAACACCATATATTTT. Protein sequence: CASSQSGYSGNTIYF.

Comment on this clone: The junction and the germline gene differ at one end; a read error may be behind it. This chain links TRBV19 with TRBJ1-4, with a weak D call TRBD1 (6 bases). The CDR3 has 12 amino acids. In germline, CDR1 is LNHDA, CDR2 SQIVND (reference sequence). CDR3 nucleotides: TGTGCCAGTAGTTCCCGGACAGAAAGACTGTTTTTT. Amino acids: CASSSRTERLFF.

The rearrangement links TRBV7-9 to TRBJ2-3; TRBD2 aligns across 11 bases. Germline CDR1 SEHNR, CDR2 FQNEAQ (reference sequence). CDR3 length equals 16 residues. The V and J ends lost 4 bases and 5 bases, in that order; junction bases with no gene match: 8. This chain's CDR3 is CASSSGSLAGEDTQYF. DNA of the CDR3: TGTGCCAGCAGCTCGGGTTCACTAGCGGGAGAAGATACGCAGTATTTT.